The 16 T cell receptor beta chains below come from one sample, sequenced in a study of T cells in Graves' hyperthyroidism and ophthalmopathy. There were TCR beta CDR3 regions amplified from RNA transcripts. The primer set for the first-round RT-PCR of the TCR CDR3 was HTBI. Via MiXCR, TCRdb re-called the multiplex PCR reads, giving one row per CDR3 protein. This table has over 500,000 distinct CDR3 sequences, about 46% appearing once. Sequences were obtained from peripheral blood or thyroid tissue (not recorded which). These receptors all stem from an adult woman with Graves' disease, either hyperthyroidism or ophthalmopathy (not recorded which).

This clonotype occurred a few times. This chain links TRBV20-1 with TRBJ2-7, with D uncertain. CDR3 length: 13 amino acids. From germline, CDR1 is DFQATT and CDR2 SNEGSKA (reference sequence). V was clipped by 0 bases and J by 3 bases, with 9 bases between them. The CDR3 sequence: CSARDLTSYEQYF. CDR3 nucleotide sequence: TGCAGTGCTAGAGATCTAACGAGCTACGAGCAGTACTTC.

This clonotype was found a few times. V is TRBV6-5 and J is TRBJ2-7; perhaps TRBD1 as D (6 bases). The CDR3 loop spans 15 amino acids. V shed 0 bases and J shed 5 bases, with 14 bases lying between them. In germline, CDR1 is MNHEY, CDR2 SVGAGI. CDR3 sequence reads: CASSYSPGDPHEQYF. CDR3 DNA sequence: TGTGCCAGCAGTTACTCGCCAGGGGACCCCCACGAGCAGTACTTC.

The CDR3 nucleotides read TGCAGCGTTGAAACCGTTGGAAACTACGAGCAGTACTTC. Translated, it gives CSVETVGNYEQYF. This chain links TRBV29-1 with TRBJ2-7; the D is unclear. The CDR3 has 13 residues. V lost 2 bases, J lost 3 bases, and 11 bases lay in between. Germline V lookup: CDR1 SQVTM, CDR2 ANQGSEA.

The sample holds a few counts of this clonotype. Sequence at one end of the junction differs from germline and may be a read error. This sequence joins TRBV11-2 and TRBJ1-1; D unresolved. The germline V gene has CDR1 SGHAT and CDR2 FQNNGV. CDR3 length: 13 residues. The CDR3 is CASSLGHLTEAFF. Here the CDR3 DNA reads TGTGCCAGCAGTTTAGGCCATTTAACTGAAGCTTTCTTT.

This chain joins TRBV7-9 and TRBJ2-6; 8 bases agree with TRBD1. The length of the CDR3 is 16 residues. CDR1 SEHNR and CDR2 FQNEAQ come from the germline V gene (reference sequence). Unmatched junction bases numbered 5, after V lost 3 bases and J lost 4 bases. CDR3 in DNA: TGTGCCAGCAGCTTCGGACAGGGTACCGGGGCCAACGTCCTGACTTTC. This encodes CASSFGQGTGANVLTF.

This clonotype was seen only a few times. The chain combines TRBV10-3 with TRBJ1-1, with D unresolved. This CDR3 comprises 13 residues. V dropped 7 bases and J dropped 2 bases, with 11 bases sitting between them. In germline, CDR1 is ENHRY, CDR2 SYGVKD. The DNA for the CDR3 is TGTGCCATCATCGGGGTCAGAAACACTGAAGCTTTCTTT. Protein sequence: CAIIGVRNTEAFF.

This clonotype appeared a single time. The chain recombines TRBV5-1 with TRBJ1-5, with D maybe TRBD1 (6 bases). Trimming took 1 base from V and 3 from J, leaving 11 bases between them. This CDR3 region has 15 residues. From germline, CDR1 is SGHRS and CDR2 YFSETQ. The CDR3 bases are TGCGCCAGCAGCTTGACCGGGGGCTACAATCAGCCCCAGCATTTT. It specifies CASSLTGGYNQPQHF.

In this sample, this clonotype turned up many times. The CDR3 DNA reads as TGTGCCAGCAGTCGTCGACGATGGACAGGGACGAGCGAGCAGTACTTC. It codes for CASSRRRWTGTSEQYF. V gene TRBV12-3 or TRBV12-4 combines with J gene TRBJ2-7, with TRBD1 matching over 8 bases. The CDR3 has 16 amino acids. V was pared by 5 bases and J by 6 bases, with 15 bases of the junction left unmatched.

The chain uses TRBV25-1 and TRBJ1-5, with 7 positions matching TRBD1. The CDR3 spans 15 residues. Germline loops: CDR1 MGHDK, CDR2 SYGVNS. V dropped 11 bases and J dropped 0; count of bases not matched to a gene: 10. The chain's CDR3 is CASQAGGVSNQPQHF. For the CDR3, the DNA is TGTGCCTCGCAAGCAGGGGGAGTTAGCAATCAGCCCCAGCATTTT.

This clonotype occurred many times. This chain joins TRBV12-3 or TRBV12-4 and TRBJ2-7, with TRBD1 matching over 7 bases. V shed 4 bases and J 4 bases; nucleotides not matched to a gene: 7. This CDR3 is 14 amino acids long. CDR3 residues: CASSYRQGVYEQYF. The CDR3, as DNA: TGTGCCAGCAGTTATCGACAGGGAGTGTACGAGCAGTACTTC.

This chain uses TRBV25-1 with TRBJ1-6; the D gene is possibly TRBD1 (5 bases). The CDR3 contains 14 residues. V lost 8 bases and J lost 3, with 11 bases in between. From germline, CDR1 is MGHDK and CDR2 SYGVNS. CDR3 sequence: CASLQADYNSPLHF. CDR3 nucleotides: TGTGCCAGCTTACAGGCCGACTATAATTCACCCCTCCACTTT.

This chain uses TRBV28 with TRBJ2-2; possible D gene TRBD2, 5 bases. Germline V gene sequence: CDR1 MDHEN, CDR2 SYDVKM. V dropped 8 bases and J dropped 5 bases, with 12 bases sitting between them. CDR3 size: 13 residues. The CDR3 loop is CASGIRGTGELFF. The CDR3 DNA reads TGTGCCAGCGGTATTCGGGGTACCGGGGAGCTGTTTTTT.

Points on this clonotype: A clone one base away is much larger, so this may be a read error. Since the CDR3 does not end with the conserved phenylalanine or tryptophan, this likely comes from a read error. V gene TRBV7-9 combines with J gene TRBJ2-7; D is undetermined. Deletions cut 3 bases from V and 7 bases from J, with 7 bases between. The CDR3 is made up of 11 amino acids. Germline CDR1 SEHNR, CDR2 FQNEAQ (reference sequence). The CDR3 DNA is TGTGCCAGCAGCTTGGAGTTTGAGCAGTACCTC. Amino acids: CASSLEFEQYL.

Concerning this clonotype: One end of the junction varies from germline; a read error may be responsible. CDR3 sequence (DNA): TGCAGTGCTGGACTTTTAGCGGGGGGGACCGAGAGCCAGTACTTC. This codes for CSAGLLAGGTESQYF. This sequence joins TRBV20-1 and TRBJ2-5, with 11 positions matching TRBD2. Germline V gives CDR1 DFQATT, CDR2 SNEGSKA (reference sequence). The CDR3 spans 15 residues.

Many counts were recorded for this clonotype. The chain recombines TRBV15 with TRBJ2-2; D possibly corresponds to TRBD2 (6 bases). Trimming took off 5 bases at V and 1 base at J, with 11 bases between the two ends. The CDR3 is 15 residues long. Germline V CDR1 and CDR2: LNHNV, YYDKDF (reference sequence). CDR3 amino acids: CATSLDYLNTGELFF. In DNA, the CDR3 is TGTGCCACCAGCCTGGACTATTTGAACACCGGGGAGCTGTTTTTT.

This clonotype was seen ten or more times. The V call is TRBV28, the J call TRBJ1-2; no definite D call. There are 15 residues in the CDR3. Germline V CDR1 and CDR2: MDHEN, SYDVKM. Trimming stripped 5 bases from V and 2 bases from J, with 15 bases between. CDR3 in DNA: TGTGCCAGCAGTCACGGTACCGGACGGAACTATGGCTACACCTTC. Its protein product is CASSHGTGRNYGYTF.